This T cell receptor beta chain was sequenced during a study of T cell changes during pregnancy in multiple sclerosis. TCRdb's table, derived via immunoSEQ multiplex PCR, lists solely in-frame clones and lacks some. The repertoire consists of 50,000 to 60,000 clones, with more than 85% occurring once and the leading ten covering 3% to 4%. V was pared by 7 bases and J by 4 bases, with 10 bases of the junction left unmatched. The CDR3 loop spans 14 amino acids. Germline CDR1 reads SGHRS; CDR2 reads YFSETQ. The TCR originated in a female donor in good health, enrolled as a control in a pregnancy study. Material: peripheral blood, obtained after pregnancy. J is TRBJ1-1 and V is TRBV5-1; 7 bases match TRBD1. The chain's CDR3 is CASSTTGWGTEAFF. The CDR3 DNA follows: TGCGCCAGCTCAACGACAGGGTGGGGCACTGAAGCTTTCTTT.